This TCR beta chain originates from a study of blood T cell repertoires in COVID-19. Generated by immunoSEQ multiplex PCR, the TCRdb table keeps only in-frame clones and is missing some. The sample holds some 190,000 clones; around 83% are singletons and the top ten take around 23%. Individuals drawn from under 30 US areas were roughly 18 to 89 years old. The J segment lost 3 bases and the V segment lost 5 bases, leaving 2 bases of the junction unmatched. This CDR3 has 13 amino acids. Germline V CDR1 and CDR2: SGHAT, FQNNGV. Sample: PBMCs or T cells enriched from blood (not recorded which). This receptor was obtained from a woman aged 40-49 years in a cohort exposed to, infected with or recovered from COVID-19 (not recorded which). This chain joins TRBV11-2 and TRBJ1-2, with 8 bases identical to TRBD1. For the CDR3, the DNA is TGTGCCAGCAGCCTGACAGGGGACTATGGCTACACCTTC. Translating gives CASSLTGDYGYTF.